Reported below is one T cell receptor beta chain. Many counts were recorded for this clonotype. Its antigen is still unknown. Per-nucleotide qualities are absent, and no much larger clonotype sits a single base away. Ophthalmopathy patients had moderately to severely active disease, Clinical Activity Score of at least 3, NOSPECS grade of at least 4, and disease duration under 3 months. Patients were excluded if they had other autoimmune diseases, uncontrolled infections, pregnancy or lactation. Clinical symptoms, serum thyroxine, TRAb, thyroid ultrasound and orbital computed tomography were used for diagnosis. Using Ficoll-Paque density gradient centrifugation, PBMCs were isolated from about 9.4 ml of fresh peripheral blood. Total RNA was extracted using Trizol reagent, and RNA quality was checked on an Agilent 2100 Bioanalyzer. In the germline V gene (reference sequence), CDR1 corresponds to DFQATT and CDR2 to SNEGSKA. Measured from the cysteine to the phenylalanine, the CDR3 is 12 residues long. This entry keeps only the CDR3 DNA: 36 bases, framed from base 1. V gives up 3 bases and J gives up 5 bases, and the segment between their germline ends measures 11 bases.

For repertoire sequencing, the TCR beta CDR3 regions were amplified from RNA transcripts. The first round of RT-PCR was done with HTBI primers and the Qiagen OneStep RT-PCR kit, and was followed by a second round of multiplex PCR, then size selection and purification. Libraries were sequenced paired-end with 100 bp reads on an Illumina HiSeq2000. As for the original processing: SOAPnuke was used to process the reads, removing any read that contained adapters or uncalled bases, had a mean Phred below 15, or lacked an exact match to the constant primer or identifier. COPE v1.2.5 was used to merge high-quality paired reads. Clonotypes were defined as unique nucleotide sequences and were aligned to IMGT TRB V, D and J references using MiTCR v1.1. Only V-J combinations with frequency above 0.0001 were analysed, covering 98% to 99.2% of repertoires. For each V-J combination, a TCR clonal expansion and chaos score was defined as the ratio of F50 clonal expansion to chaos observed in the TCRdist matrix. Welch's t-statistics and random forest were used to reduce the features to about 14 V-J combinations, which were then used as input to a naive Bayes classifier. The similarity between thyroid and blood repertoires was quantified using the Morisita-Horn index. TCRdb passed the public sequencing reads through fastp at Q25 and MiXCR, retaining productive beta sequences. Each entry merges the rows of one CDR3 protein and shows their most common DNA and genes. The V and J calls were determined by TCRdb, not by the authors. Counted in this sample were around 340,000 distinct CDR3 sequences; roughly 16% of them appeared once. The top ten clones comprise about 12% of the sample.

This entry belongs to a study of Graves' ophthalmopathy and Graves' hyperthyroidism (dated by TCRdb to 2016 to 2018). Regarding the research as a whole: Peripheral blood samples were taken at the time of initial diagnosis, before any treatment was given. Following sample collection, hyperthyroidism patients were given methimazole at a starting dose of 30 mg daily, and ophthalmopathy patients were given high-dose intravenous methylprednisolone. The study used TCR beta repertoire signatures to distinguish Graves' ophthalmopathy from Graves' hyperthyroidism and to predict progression to ophthalmopathy. T-cell repertoires of thyroid tissue and blood were compared in more than five hyperthyroidism patients. For independent validation, a separate cohort was made up of some 18 hyperthyroidism patients plus 17 patients who later progressed from hyperthyroidism to ophthalmopathy. In total, around 130 blood samples were TCR-sequenced: approximately 42 ophthalmopathy, around 75 hyperthyroidism and roughly 17 hyperthyroidism-to-ophthalmopathy patients. A discovery set of about a hundred patients (43 ophthalmopathy, fewer than 60 stable hyperthyroidism) was enrolled to explore V-J signatures distinguishing ophthalmopathy from hyperthyroidism. The investigation overall reported the following: Most expanded thyroid clonotypes with a frequency above 0.001 also appeared in blood, which suggests that blood repertoires may reflect the immune response in the thyroid. In cross-validation, the 13-signature model distinguished ophthalmopathy from stable hyperthyroidism with 87.88% sensitivity and approximately 81% specificity, while in the test set the corresponding values were about 80% and 75%. Sample size was not predetermined statistically, and investigators were not blinded to group allocation. In validation, the model predicted ophthalmopathy progression with nearly 71% sensitivity and roughly 78% specificity; about a dozen predicted patients were CT-confirmed with GO in a median of around 6 months.

This receptor was identified in an adult man with Graves' ophthalmopathy. What was sequenced was peripheral blood. Recombination linked TRBV20-1 to TRBJ2-7, with the D call perhaps TRBD1 or TRBD2, each one matching 6 bases. For the CDR3, the sequence is CSASLGGNEQYF. The nucleotides are TGCAGTGCTAGTTTGGGGGGCAACGAGCAGTACTTC.